A single sample is the source of the 18 T cell receptor beta chains below, sequenced in a study of cytomegalovirus exposure and HLA in healthy donors. The primer mix had 60 Vbeta and 13 Jbeta primers. Clones were read by immunoSEQ multiplex PCR, and TCRdb kept only the in-frame ones, dropping some. The data hold around 150,000 clones, with 76% observed a single time. Material: PBMCs. The receptors originated from a man between 40 and 49 years old in good health and CMV-seronegative.

The chain is built from TRBV19 and TRBJ1-1; D perhaps matches TRBD1 (5 bases). This CDR3 region has 16 residues. V lost 7 bases and J lost 6, with 24 bases in between. The germline CDR1 and CDR2 sequences are LNHDA and SQIVND (reference sequence). CDR3 region: CASTPLGWGDSSEAFF. The CDR3 DNA is TGTGCCAGTACGCCTCTTGGGTGGGGTGACAGTTCTGAAGCTTTCTTT.

The chain employs TRBV19 and TRBJ2-5, with TRBD2 matching over 12 bases. The J segment lost 4 bases and the V segment lost 4 bases, leaving 4 bases of the junction unmatched. The CDR3 length is 15 residues. Germline lookup yields CDR1 LNHDA and CDR2 SQIVND (reference sequence). The chain's CDR3 is CASSTTSGSPETQYF. For the CDR3, the DNA is TGTGCCAGTAGTACGACTAGCGGGAGTCCAGAGACCCAGTACTTC.

The rearrangement joins TRBV5-1 to TRBJ2-7; TRBD2 matches 9 bases. The trim removed 4 bases at V and 6 bases at J, leaving 5 bases unmatched. The germline V gene encodes CDR1 SGHRS and CDR2 YFSETQ. CDR3 length: 13 amino acids. The CDR3 bases are TGCGCCAGCAGCCTAGCGGGACTCGCCGAGCAGTACTTC. This translates into CASSLAGLAEQYF.

The V call is TRBV28, the J call TRBJ1-6; D not certain. The CDR3 consists of 12 residues. Trimming took 2 bases from V and 8 from J, leaving 4 bases between them. CDR1 MDHEN and CDR2 SYDVKM come from the germline V gene. The CDR3 DNA sequence: TGTGCCAGCAGTTTAGAGCATTCACCCCTCCACTTT. It yields the protein CASSLEHSPLHF.

The rearrangement joins TRBV2 to TRBJ2-1; D gene uncertain. Germline assignment: CDR1 SNHLY and CDR2 FYNNEI. Trimming removed 3 bases from V and 7 bases from J, with 7 bases in between. The CDR3 covers 12 residues. The CDR3 loop is CASSEGRNEQFF. CDR3 coding DNA: TGTGCCAGCAGTGAGGGCCGAAATGAGCAGTTCTTC.

CDR3 coding DNA: TGTGCCAGCAGTTTATCTCGGGCAGGGAAGGAGACCCAGTACTTC. This sequence encodes CASSLSRAGKETQYF. The J gene is TRBJ2-5, the V gene TRBV28, with D possibly TRBD1 on 5 matching bases. The germline V gene encodes CDR1 MDHEN and CDR2 SYDVKM. V shed 1 base and J shed 5 bases, with 14 bases lying between them. The CDR3 has 15 residues.

This clone was found once. This chain links TRBV6-5 with TRBJ2-7; 7 bases map to TRBD2. Germline V CDR1 and CDR2: MNHEY, SVGAGI. The CDR3 is 13 residues long. The trim removed 5 bases at V and 4 bases at J, leaving 5 bases unmatched. CDR3 DNA sequence: TGTGCCAGCAGTGCCGGGGGGAAGTACGAGCAGTACTTC. This sequence encodes CASSAGGKYEQYF.

This chain uses TRBV6-1 with TRBJ1-5, with D possibly being TRBD1 (6 bases). This CDR3 contains 17 residues. The V and J ends lost 4 bases and 0 bases respectively, with 16 bases between them. Germline CDR1 reads MNHNS; CDR2 reads SASEGT. This chain's CDR3 is CASSGGLVGDSNQPQHF. In DNA form, the CDR3 reads TGTGCCAGCAGTGGGGGGCTAGTGGGGGATAGCAATCAGCCCCAGCATTTT.

The V call is TRBV7-9, the J call TRBJ2-2, with 7 bases fitting TRBD2. Trimming took 5 bases from V and 3 from J; bases not matched to a gene: 6. This CDR3 is built from 15 residues. From germline, CDR1 is SEHNR and CDR2 FQNEAQ (reference sequence). DNA of the CDR3: TGTGCCAGCAGCCCCGGGACTACAGACACCGGGGAGCTGTTTTTT. Protein sequence: CASSPGTTDTGELFF. Based on the CDR3 plus reference TRBV7-9 and TRBJ2-2, the full variable domain is DTGVSQNPRHKITKRGQNVTFRCDPISEHNRLYWYRQTLGQGPEFLTYFQNEAQLEKSRLLSDRFSAERPKGSFSTLEIQRTEQGDSAMYLCASSPGTTDTGELFFGEGSRLTVL.

V and J are TRBV12-5 and TRBJ1-6, with D perhaps TRBD1 (5 bases). V was clipped by 1 base and J by 1 base, with 20 bases between them. Germline values: CDR1 LGHNT, CDR2 FRNRAP. CDR3 length: 20 amino acids. CDR3 DNA sequence: TGTGCTAGTGGTTTGGGCGGGCCGCGGGGGGACTGGTCCTATAATTCACCCCTCCACTTT. It yields the protein CASGLGGPRGDWSYNSPLHF.

The V gene is TRBV6-5, the J gene TRBJ2-5; 9 bases are a match to TRBD1. The CDR3 sequence is 14 residues long. From germline, CDR1 is MNHEY and CDR2 SVGAGI. J lost 4 bases, V lost 1 base, and 1 base had no gene match. Written as DNA, the CDR3 is TGTGCCAGCAGTTACTTACAGGGGGCAGAGACCCAGTACTTC. Translated: CASSYLQGAETQYF.

This chain uses TRBV5-5 with TRBJ2-3, with D possibly being TRBD1 (6 bases). The CDR3 is made up of 15 amino acids. The germline CDR1 and CDR2 sequences are SGHKS and YYEKEE (reference sequence). V was shortened by 2 bases and J by 1 base, with 11 bases between the two germline ends. The CDR3 is CASSFWQGRTDTQYF. As DNA, the CDR3 is TGTGCCAGCAGCTTCTGGCAGGGGCGCACAGATACGCAGTATTTT. Supplemented by reference TRBV5-5 and TRBJ2-3, the full variable domain reads DAGVTQSPTHLIKTRGQQVTLRCSPISGHKSVSWYQQVLGQGPQFIFQYYEKEERGRGNFPDRFSARQFPNYSSELNVNALLLGDSALYLCASSFWQGRTDTQYFGPGTRLTVL.

The genes are TRBV5-5 and TRBJ2-4; D gene unclear. This CDR3 spans 15 amino acids. V was cut by 0 bases and J by 0 bases, with 7 bases left in between. The germline V gene has CDR1 SGHKS and CDR2 YYEKEE (reference sequence). The CDR3 bases are TGTGCCAGCAGCTTGGGGCTTCTAGCCAAAAACATTCAGTACTTC. Translation gives CASSLGLLAKNIQYF.

This chain connects TRBV6-1 to TRBJ2-3; D gene ambiguous. The germline V gene has CDR1 MNHNS and CDR2 SASEGT. CDR3 length: 12 residues. Trimming took 5 bases from V and 2 from J, leaving 5 bases between them. In DNA, the CDR3 is TGTGCCAGCAGTAGCTACACAGATACGCAGTATTTT. Protein: CASSSYTDTQYF.

In this sample, this clone turned up a few times. The chain carries TRBV4-2 and TRBJ1-6; D not certain. Trimming took off 3 bases at V and 2 bases at J, with 11 bases between the two ends. Germline V gene data show CDR1 as LGHNA and CDR2 as YNFKEQ. This CDR3 has 16 residues. The DNA for the CDR3 is TGTGCCAGCAGCCAGGAGACGGAAGCCTATAATTCACCCCTCCACTTT. This codes for CASSQETEAYNSPLHF.

This sequence joins TRBV10-3 and TRBJ1-3; D is ambiguous. With 0 bases removed from V and 2 bases from J, the gap between germline ends came to 14 bases. The CDR3 is 17 amino acids. The germline CDR1 and CDR2 sequences are ENHRY and SYGVKD. The DNA for the CDR3 is TGTGCCATCAGTGAGTCGGGTCGGAGTTCGGCTGGAAACACCATATATTTT. Amino acids: CAISESGRSSAGNTIYF.

This chain joins TRBV2 and TRBJ2-3; a possible D gene is TRBD2 (5 bases). Germline lookup yields CDR1 SNHLY and CDR2 FYNNEI. The V end lost 2 bases, the J end lost 3 bases, and 9 bases lay between the germline ends. This CDR3 has 14 residues. The CDR3 sequence is CASSEYRDTDTQYF. The CDR3 region has the DNA TGTGCCAGCAGTGAATACCGGGATACAGATACGCAGTATTTT.

V gene TRBV4-1 combines with J gene TRBJ1-2, with 8 bases fitting TRBD1. The V segment lost 6 bases and the J segment 2 bases; nucleotides outside the gene matches: 2. CDR3 size: 13 residues. Per the germline V gene, CDR1 is MGHRA and CDR2 is YSYEKL. The CDR3 DNA sequence: TGCGCCAGCAGAGGGGACAGGAACTATGGCTACACCTTC. Protein sequence: CASRGDRNYGYTF.